This T cell receptor beta chain was found in a study of cytomegalovirus exposure and HLA in healthy donors. Germline lookup yields CDR1 MNHEY and CDR2 SMNVEV (reference sequence). The CDR3 is 14 amino acids. Trimming removed 8 bases at V and 5 bases at J, with 16 bases between. Primers: 60 Vbeta forward and 13 Jbeta reverse. The repertoire was sequenced with immunoSEQ multiplex PCR; TCRdb's copy has only in-frame clones and lacks some. The sample lists nearly 95,000 clones; more than 75% were seen once. The V call is TRBV27, the J call TRBJ2-1; D perhaps matches TRBD2 (6 bases). Sequencing was carried out using PBMCs. The sequence came from a woman aged 40 to 50 in good health and CMV-seronegative. DNA of the CDR3: TGTGCCAGCCTGATGGTCGGGGGTCACAATGAGCAGTTCTTC. This encodes CASLMVGGHNEQFF.